The TCR beta chain described here comes from a study of CD8 T cells in ankylosing spondylitis. The study, taken as a whole, reports: Matched synovial fluid from ankylosing spondylitis patients was reported to be enriched for disease-linked clones. Disease-linked clones had a CD8+ phenotype and relatively low frequency in peripheral blood. There was a TCR beta motif, made of several highly homologous variants, that appeared characteristic of ankylosing spondylitis blood.

This CDR3 contains 15 residues. Trimming stripped 4 bases from V and 1 base from J, with 13 bases between. CDR1 is MNHEY, CDR2 SVGAGI, per germline. With molecular barcodes, quantitative 5'-RACE was used to make the TCR beta libraries. TCRdb redid the calling of the 5' RACE reads with MiXCR, one entry per CDR3 protein. The sample lists approximately 440,000 distinct CDR3 sequences; about a sixth were seen once. This clonotype showed up just a few times. Antigen: not known. The chain couples TRBV6-5 to TRBJ1-2; D not resolved. This clonotype originated in a male donor with ankylosing spondylitis. The sequencing sample was made of blood, either unsorted or a sorted T cell fraction (not recorded which). CDR3 amino acids: CASSSHSAVNYGYTF. The CDR3 coding sequence is TGTGCCAGCAGTTCCCACAGTGCCGTTAACTATGGCTACACCTTC.